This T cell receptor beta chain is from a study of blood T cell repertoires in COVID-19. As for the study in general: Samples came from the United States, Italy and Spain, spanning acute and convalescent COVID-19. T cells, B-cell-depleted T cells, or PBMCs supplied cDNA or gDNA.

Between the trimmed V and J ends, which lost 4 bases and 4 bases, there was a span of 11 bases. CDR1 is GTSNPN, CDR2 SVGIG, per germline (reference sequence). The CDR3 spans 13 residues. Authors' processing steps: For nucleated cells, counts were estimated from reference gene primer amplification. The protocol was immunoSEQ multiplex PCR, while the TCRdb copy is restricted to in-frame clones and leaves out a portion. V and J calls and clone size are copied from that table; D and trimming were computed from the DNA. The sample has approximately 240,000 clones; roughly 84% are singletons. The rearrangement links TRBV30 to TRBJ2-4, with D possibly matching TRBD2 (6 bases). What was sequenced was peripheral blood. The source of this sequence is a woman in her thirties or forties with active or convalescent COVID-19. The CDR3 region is CAWKGGGKNIQYF. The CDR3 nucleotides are TGTGCCTGGAAGGGTGGGGGGAAAAACATTCAGTACTTC.